The rows below give T cell receptor beta chains drawn from one sample of a study of graft-versus-host responses after intestinal transplantation. Method: immunoSEQ multiplex PCR; TCRdb's copy keeps in-frame clones and lacks some. This table has tens of thousands of clones, more than 75% appearing once. The material was PBMCs, obtained around 120 days after intestinal transplantation. The origin of the receptors is a human patient who received an intestinal transplant, so some T cells may come from the graft donor. CDR3s leave out the opening cysteine and the closing phenylalanine or tryptophan. Size tells how often a clone was seen (once, few, many) or the class of an expanded clone, and some rows leave it out.

size: few; length: 11; V: TRBV6-1; CDR3: ASGSGPSYEQY
size: .; length: 13; V: TRBV2; CDR3: ASSATGAGGNTIY
size: .; length: 10; V: TRBV5-1; CDR3: ASSFDSYEQY
size: once; length: 14; V: TRBV13; CDR3: ASSLERGSTTYEQY
size: .; length: 16; V: TRBV30; CDR3: AWSVTGTSGFPPGTQY
size: .; length: 12; V: TRBV5-8; CDR3: ASSLRGRNEKLF
size: once; length: 12; V: TRBV7-3; CDR3: ASSSVAGGETQY
size: few; length: 13; V: TRBV5-1; CDR3: ASSLAIGANTEAF
size: .; length: 12; V: TRBV2; CDR3: ASRRTSSYNEQF
size: .; length: 11; V: TRBV7-8; CDR3: ASSTTENTEAF